This T cell receptor beta chain was profiled in a study of shared clonotypes between healthy human individuals. Details on this clone: Its target is not known.

Findings of the study overall: Deeper or shallower sequencing was expected to change how clonotypes are shared among donors.

When replicate PCRs were run on sorted subsets, they used around 200 ng DNA, some 33,000 T cell genomes. Profiled with immunoSEQ multiplex PCR; TCRdb holds only in-frame clones, not every one. Seen here are about 79,000 clones, about 64% observed once, and the top ten hold about 51%. This CDR3 comprises 12 residues. Germline-derived CDR1 and CDR2 are SGDLS and YYNGEE. The ends were cut back, 3 bases at V and 6 bases at J, with 7 bases in the middle. The clonotype originates from a man aged 25-45 years in good health. This chain uses TRBV9 with TRBJ2-4; possible D gene TRBD1, 5 bases. The sequenced sample consisted of memory CD8+ T cells sorted from blood. Subset meaning: CD45RO+ cells pooled with CCR7-negative TemRA cells. CDR3 DNA sequence: TGTGCCAGCAGCGCCGACAGAAACATTCAGTACTTC. Protein sequence: CASSADRNIQYF.